The clone carrying this T cell receptor beta chain was counted a few times. This sample stems from a study of blood T cells in healthy people across ages. Per the germline V gene, CDR1 is SNHLY and CDR2 is FYNNEI. V was pared by 3 bases and J by 2 bases, with 4 bases of the junction left unmatched. The length of the CDR3 is 15 residues. Through a sample-barcoded 5' primer and a J-beta primer mix, a second PCR was run for about 6 to 12 cycles. A single record per CDR3 protein comes from TCRdb applying MiXCR to the 5' RACE reads. The table has about 540,000 distinct CDR3 sequences, 24% seen once. These data were also filed under a second study, of T cells of mothers and their children. That work adds: Normalized overlap was always slightly, never significantly, higher in related than unrelated mother-child pairs. Across the analysis, no persistent microchimeric T cell clones were detected.

The chain employs TRBV2 and TRBJ2-7, with TRBD2 matching 10 bases. The receptor comes from a boy under 18 in good health. The sequenced sample was blood. As DNA, the CDR3 is TGTGCCAGCAGTGAGACTAGCGGGCTCCCCTACGAGCAGTACTTC. As protein: CASSETSGLPYEQYF.